The 17 T cell receptor beta chains presented below share a single source sample, sequenced in a study of T cell repertoires in cytomegalovirus infection. One entry per CDR3 protein, called by TCRdb with MiXCR from the reads. Of approximately 160,000 distinct CDR3 sequences in the sample, roughly 18% are singletons; the top ten hold roughly a sixth. The sample was CD8+ T cells from PBMCs. The origin of the receptors is a human donor in good health (CMV status not recorded). Some clones in this sample may be carry-over from other donors' samples.

In DNA, the CDR3 is TGTGCCAGCAGTAGGGAATCAAATGAAAAACTGTTTTTT. Translating it yields CASSRESNEKLFF. The chain has TRBV28 and TRBJ1-4; D is ambiguous. Trimming stripped 5 bases from V and 5 bases from J, with 9 bases between. The CDR3 sequence is 13 residues long. Germline-derived CDR1 and CDR2 are MDHEN and SYDVKM.

The chain carries TRBV7-9 and TRBJ2-7, with D perhaps matching TRBD2 (7 bases). Germline V gene lookup returns CDR1 SEHNR and CDR2 FQNEAQ (reference sequence). The CDR3 totals 15 residues. V dropped 4 bases and J dropped 3 bases, with 16 bases sitting between them. For the CDR3, the DNA is TGTGCCAGCAGCTCCCCAGGGGAGGGATTCTACGAGCAGTACTTC. The encoded protein is CASSSPGEGFYEQYF.

The chain combines TRBV23-1 with TRBJ2-1; TRBD1 agrees at 8 bases. TRBV23-1 is assigned to the ORF class and has an uncertain function. The CDR3 covers 19 residues. Unmatched junction bases numbered 21, after V lost 5 bases and J lost 6 bases. The CDR3 coding sequence is TGCGCCAGCAGTGCCGTGGACAGGGACATGACCTTGGGAGGCAATGAGCAGTTCTTC. This codes for CASSAVDRDMTLGGNEQFF.

V gene TRBV29-1 combines with J gene TRBJ2-7; TRBD1 might be the D (6 bases). V lost 6 bases and J lost 2, with 17 bases in between. The V gene's germline CDR1 is SQVTM and CDR2 ANQGSEA. The CDR3 has 14 amino acids. The CDR3 loop is CSVLPGHNTYEQYF. CDR3 coding DNA: TGCAGCGTCCTGCCGGGACACAATACCTACGAGCAGTACTTC.

In this sample, this clonotype turned up many times. The DNA for the CDR3 is TGTGCCAGCAGTTATCGGTATGGCTACACCTTC. It yields the protein CASSYRYGYTF. This chain links TRBV12-3 or TRBV12-4 with TRBJ1-2, with D hard to call. Trimming cost V 4 bases and J 5 bases, with 5 bases left between them. The CDR3 spans 11 residues.

This clonotype was counted between two and nine times. The chain combines TRBV20-1 with TRBJ1-6; perhaps TRBD1 as D (5 bases). The V end lost 5 bases, the J end lost 9 bases, and 20 bases lay between the germline ends. The germline gives CDR1 DFQATT, CDR2 SNEGSKA (reference sequence). The CDR3 has 15 amino acids. CDR3 DNA: TGCAGTGCTTTGTATAGAGGATCCGGGGGTTCACCCCTCCACTTT. Protein sequence: CSALYRGSGGSPLHF.

This clonotype showed up many times. The chain recombines TRBV11-2 with TRBJ2-7, with 11 bases fitting TRBD2. V was clipped by 4 bases and J by 2 bases; unmatched bases: 4. Germline CDR1 and CDR2: SGHAT and FQNNGV. CDR3 length equals 15 residues. The CDR3 spells CASSSRTSGPYEQYF. The DNA for the CDR3 is TGTGCCAGCAGCTCTCGGACTAGCGGGCCCTACGAGCAGTACTTC.

This clonotype was counted a few times. The chain carries TRBV7-9 and TRBJ2-5; D gene unclear. In germline, CDR1 is SEHNR, CDR2 FQNEAQ (reference sequence). Deletions cut 5 bases from V and 0 bases from J, with 10 bases between. The CDR3 sequence is 14 residues long. Written as DNA, the CDR3 is TGTGCCAGCAGCCACCCAGCGAACCAAGAGACCCAGTACTTC. Translated: CASSHPANQETQYF.

This clonotype was recorded a few times. The chain uses TRBV7-6 and TRBJ2-4; D might be TRBD2 (5 bases). With 2 bases removed from V and 6 bases from J, the gap between germline ends came to 8 bases. CDR1 is SGHVS, CDR2 FNYEAQ, per germline. The CDR3 covers 13 residues. The CDR3 reads CASSLSGANIQYF. The CDR3 DNA follows: TGTGCCAGCAGCTTAAGCGGCGCAAACATTCAGTACTTC.

The V gene is TRBV20-1, the J gene TRBJ2-3, with TRBD2 identical over 8 bases. The CDR3 spans 16 residues. The germline gives CDR1 DFQATT, CDR2 SNEGSKA (reference sequence). V dropped 0 bases and J dropped 4; count of bases not matched to a gene: 9. In DNA form, the CDR3 reads TGCAGTGCTAGAGATCTCGCGGGGGGAGACGCAGATACGCAGTATTTT. It is translated as CSARDLAGGDADTQYF.

The chain combines TRBV5-1 with TRBJ2-7; 9 bases agree with TRBD1. This CDR3 is built from 17 residues. The J segment lost 4 bases and the V segment lost 0 bases, leaving 11 bases of the junction unmatched. Per the germline V gene, CDR1 is SGHRS and CDR2 is YFSETQ. CDR3: CASSLGALGQGYYEQYF. CDR3 DNA sequence: TGCGCCAGCAGCTTGGGCGCTCTGGGACAGGGATATTACGAGCAGTACTTC.

In its sample, this clonotype was seen a few times. The chain combines TRBV7-9 with TRBJ2-7, with D tentatively TRBD1 or TRBD2 (5 bases each). V was cut by 4 bases and J by 7 bases, with 20 bases left in between. The length of the CDR3 is 15 residues. Per germline, CDR1 SEHNR and CDR2 FQNEAQ (reference sequence). The CDR3 nucleotides are TGTGCCAGCAGCTCGGACTTCAGGGTGGTCGGGGAGCAGTACTTC. This gives the protein CASSSDFRVVGEQYF.

In this sample, this clonotype turned up many times. The chain combines TRBV6-2 or TRBV6-3 with TRBJ2-4; D gene ambiguous. The CDR3 has 12 residues. The V end lost 2 bases, the J end lost 7 bases, and 6 bases lay between the germline ends. Germline assignment: CDR1 MNHEY and CDR2 SVGEGT. The CDR3 DNA sequence: TGTGCCAGCAGTTACGGGCCTAACATTCAGTACTTC. Protein product: CASSYGPNIQYF.

Ten or more counts support this clonotype. J is TRBJ1-1 and V is TRBV19; a weak D match, TRBD1 (6 bases). The CDR3 totals 14 residues. Looked up from germline, CDR1 is LNHDA and CDR2 is SQIVND (reference sequence). Trimming took 3 bases from V and 1 from J, leaving 9 bases between them. The CDR3 spells CASSIAGANTEAFF. In DNA form, the CDR3 reads TGTGCCAGTAGTATCGCAGGGGCGAACACTGAAGCTTTCTTT.

This clonotype was found a few times. The rearrangement links TRBV6-2 or TRBV6-3 to TRBJ2-7; D not certain. There are 14 residues in the CDR3. The V end lost 2 bases, the J end lost 0 bases, and 8 bases lay between the germline ends. Germline assignment: CDR1 MNHEY and CDR2 SVGEGT. The CDR3 sequence is CASSYEQFSYEQYF. In DNA, the CDR3 is TGTGCCAGCAGTTACGAACAGTTCTCCTACGAGCAGTACTTC.

The chain employs TRBV7-2 and TRBJ2-3, with a tentative D call TRBD2 (6 bases). Germline-derived CDR1 and CDR2 are SGHTA and FQGNSA. With 2 bases removed from V and 0 bases from J, the gap between germline ends came to 9 bases. The CDR3 consists of 15 residues. CDR3 residues: CASSLRDSSTDTQYF. The CDR3, as DNA: TGTGCCAGCAGCTTACGGGACTCTAGCACAGATACGCAGTATTTT.

The J gene is TRBJ2-1, the V gene TRBV7-2; D perhaps matches TRBD2 (5 bases). The CDR3 sequence is 19 residues long. Germline V CDR1 and CDR2: SGHTA, FQGNSA. Trimming pared 1 base from V and 7 bases from J, leaving 26 bases between. The CDR3 nucleotides are TGTGCCAGCAGCTTAGGTGGGGTAGTACGAGCTATAGCGCAAAATGAGCAGTTCTTC. This codes for CASSLGGVVRAIAQNEQFF.